This T cell receptor beta chain was profiled in a study of T cell changes during pregnancy in multiple sclerosis. This clone was detected only a few times. Profiling relied on immunoSEQ multiplex PCR, and the TCRdb table lists in-frame clones only, not all of them. This table holds under 65,000 clones, 92% found once. J gave up 7 bases and V 0 bases, and 8 bases lay outside the gene matches. Looked up from germline, CDR1 is MGHRA and CDR2 is YSYEKL. The CDR3 runs 15 residues. This material consisted of CD4+ T cells from peripheral blood mononuclear cells, taken after pregnancy. The gene calls are TRBV4-1 and TRBJ1-2; 7 bases agree with TRBD1. The sequence was obtained from a female donor with multiple sclerosis, enrolled in a pregnancy study. The CDR3 region has the DNA TGCGCCAGCAGCCAAGACCCCGGACAGGCTGGTGGCTACACCTTC. Translating gives CASSQDPGQAGGYTF.